Following are 14 T cell receptor beta chains from one sample sequenced in a study of cytotoxic CD8 clonotypes in ibrutinib-treated CLL. Sequenced by immunoSEQ multiplex PCR; TCRdb stores in-frame clones only, minus some. The table shows about 120,000 clones, with 70% to 90% occurring only once. Sequenced here: PBMCs, sampled after 24 months of ibrutinib treatment. These receptors came from a human donor with chronic lymphocytic leukemia.

V and J are TRBV9 and TRBJ2-7, with 16 bases fitting TRBD2. Germline CDR1 is SGDLS and CDR2 is YYNGEE. There are 18 residues in the CDR3. Unmatched junction bases numbered 13, after V lost 3 bases and J lost 7 bases. CDR3 bases: TGTGCCAGCAGCGCAGGGACTAGCGGGAGGGCCCGTCTGCGGGAGCAGTACTTC. Amino acid sequence: CASSAGTSGRARLREQYF. Full variable domain (rest looked up from reference TRBV9 and TRBJ2-7): DSGVTQTPKHLITATGQRVTLRCSPRSGDLSVYWYQQSLDQGLQFLIQYYNGEERAKGNILERFSAQQFPDLHSELNLSSLELGDSALYFCASSAGTSGRARLREQYFGPGTRLTVT.

The chain recombines TRBV28 with TRBJ1-1; D gene ambiguous. This CDR3 is built from 13 residues. Germline V lookup: CDR1 MDHEN, CDR2 SYDVKM. V shed 5 bases and J shed 1 base, with 8 bases lying between them. The CDR3 DNA sequence: TGTGCCAGCAGTCCCCCAGGGAACACTGAAGCTTTCTTT. Translation gives CASSPPGNTEAFF.

The chain links TRBV19 to TRBJ2-4; 8 nucleotides line up with TRBD1. V trimming: 4 bases; J trimming: 6 bases; junction bases outside the gene matches: 2. Germline CDR1 LNHDA, CDR2 SQIVND (reference sequence). The CDR3 spans 13 residues. The DNA for the CDR3 is TGTGCCAGTAGTACCACAGGGGGAAACATTCAGTACTTC. Translation gives CASSTTGGNIQYF.

This sequence joins TRBV11-1 and TRBJ2-7, with a weak D call TRBD2 (5 bases). The germline V gene encodes CDR1 SGHAT and CDR2 FQDESV (reference sequence). V lost 3 bases, J lost 4 bases, and 7 bases lay in between. The CDR3 consists of 12 residues. CDR3 loop: CASSLRGYEQYF. The CDR3 DNA is TGTGCCAGCAGCTTGAGAGGGTACGAGCAGTACTTC.

The chain links TRBV10-1 to TRBJ2-3; D is unclear. The CDR3 runs 16 residues. Germline CDR1 WNHNN, CDR2 SYGVQD (reference sequence). Trimming took off 3 bases at V and 2 bases at J, with 15 bases between the two ends. CDR3 sequence reads: CASSEQPRLFTDTQYF. Here the CDR3 DNA reads TGCGCCAGCAGTGAACAGCCCCGACTCTTCACAGATACGCAGTATTTT.

V usage is TRBV28 and J usage is TRBJ1-5; 7 bases align to TRBD1. The CDR3 consists of 14 residues. The V and J ends lost 7 bases and 1 base, in that order; junction bases with no gene match: 4. Germline V gene lookup returns CDR1 MDHEN and CDR2 SYDVKM. DNA of the CDR3: TGTGCCAGCATGGGAGGGGGCAGCAATCAGCCCCAGCATTTT. Protein product: CASMGGGSNQPQHF.

The V and J genes are TRBV28 and TRBJ1-2, with a tentative D call TRBD1 (5 bases). V gave up 4 bases and J gave up 1 base, with 19 bases separating them. There are 17 residues in the CDR3. CDR1 MDHEN and CDR2 SYDVKM come from the germline V gene. The DNA of the CDR3 is TGTGCCAGCAGTTACTCCAGGGTCTCGGAAGGTAACTATGGCTACACCTTC. It specifies CASSYSRVSEGNYGYTF.

V gene TRBV11-2 combines with J gene TRBJ1-1; 8 bases are a match to TRBD1. V shed 4 bases and J 1 base; nucleotides not matched to a gene: 5. This CDR3 has 15 residues. Germline lookup yields CDR1 SGHAT and CDR2 FQNNGV. The CDR3 nucleotides read TGTGCCAGCAGCTACTTTACAGGGGGGAACACTGAAGCTTTCTTT. Translation: CASSYFTGGNTEAFF.

The rearrangement links TRBV9 to TRBJ2-3; perhaps TRBD2 as D (5 bases). CDR3 length equals 15 residues. Germline CDR1 is SGDLS and CDR2 is YYNGEE. V was trimmed by 1 base and J by 2 bases, leaving 11 bases between them. CDR3 sequence (DNA): TGTGCCAGCAGCGTAATGAGCGGAACCACAGATACGCAGTATTTT. Translated, it gives CASSVMSGTTDTQYF.

This chain connects TRBV4-1 to TRBJ1-2; D remains ambiguous. Trimming cost V 4 bases and J 0 bases, with 18 bases left between them. In germline, CDR1 is MGHRA, CDR2 YSYEKL. The CDR3 length is 17 residues. CDR3 residues: CASSLYRTANSNYGYTF. DNA for the CDR3: TGCGCCAGCAGCCTATACCGGACGGCCAACTCTAACTATGGCTACACCTTC.

The chain has TRBV7-2 and TRBJ1-5, with D perhaps TRBD1 (6 bases). In germline, CDR1 is SGHTA, CDR2 FQGNSA. The ends were cut back, 6 bases at V and 2 bases at J, with 11 bases in the middle. This CDR3 has 14 amino acids. The CDR3: CASRLGAGNQPQHF. The CDR3 DNA reads as TGTGCCAGCAGGCTGGGGGCCGGCAATCAGCCCCAGCATTTT. The complete variable domain, with remaining parts taken from reference TRBV7-2 and TRBJ1-5, reads GAGVSQSPSNKVTEKGKDVELRCDPISGHTALYWYRQSLGQGLEFLIYFQGNSAPDKSGLPSDRFSAERTGGSVSTLTIQRTQQEDSAVYLCASRLGAGNQPQHFGDGTRLSIL.

J is TRBJ2-5 and V is TRBV5-6; 8 nucleotides match TRBD2. CDR1 and CDR2 from the germline V gene are SGHDT and YYEEEE. The CDR3 totals 15 residues. The V and J ends lost 0 bases and 1 base, in that order; junction bases with no gene match: 2. CDR3 in amino acids: CASSLVSGAQETQYF. CDR3 coding DNA: TGTGCCAGCAGCTTGGTTAGCGGGGCCCAAGAGACCCAGTACTTC.

The rearrangement joins TRBV28 to TRBJ1-1; D remains ambiguous. Germline V CDR1 and CDR2: MDHEN, SYDVKM. The CDR3 sequence is 11 residues long. Trimming stripped 3 bases from V and 7 bases from J, with 6 bases between. CDR3 DNA sequence: TGTGCCAGCAGTTTGCATAATGAAGCTTTCTTT. Amino acids: CASSLHNEAFF.

The gene calls are TRBV5-1 and TRBJ2-5; D gene uncertain. The germline CDR1 and CDR2 sequences are SGHRS and YFSETQ. There are 13 residues in the CDR3. V dropped 1 base and J dropped 3 bases, with 7 bases sitting between them. The CDR3 here is CASSLRTEETQYF. CDR3 sequence (DNA): TGCGCCAGCAGCTTGAGAACGGAAGAGACCCAGTACTTC.